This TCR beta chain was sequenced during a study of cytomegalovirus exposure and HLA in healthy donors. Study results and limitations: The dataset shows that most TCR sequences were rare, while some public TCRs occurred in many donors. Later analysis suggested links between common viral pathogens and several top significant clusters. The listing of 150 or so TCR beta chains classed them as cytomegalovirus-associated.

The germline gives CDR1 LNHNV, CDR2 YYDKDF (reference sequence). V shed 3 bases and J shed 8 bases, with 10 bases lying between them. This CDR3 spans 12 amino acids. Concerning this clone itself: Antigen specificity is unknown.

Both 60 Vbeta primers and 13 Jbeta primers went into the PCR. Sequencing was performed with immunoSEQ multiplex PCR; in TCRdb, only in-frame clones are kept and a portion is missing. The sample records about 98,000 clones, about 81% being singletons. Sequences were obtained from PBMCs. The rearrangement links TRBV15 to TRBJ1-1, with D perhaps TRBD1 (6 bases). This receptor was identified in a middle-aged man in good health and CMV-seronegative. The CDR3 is CATSSGQLEAFF. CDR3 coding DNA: TGTGCCACCAGCAGTGGACAGCTCGAAGCTTTCTTT.